This TCR beta chain was sequenced in a study of Ad26.COV2.S vaccination and SARS-CoV-2 variants. Study background: The study gave Ad26.COV2.S intramuscularly, once or twice 56 days apart.

As regards this clone: The antigen is undetermined.

Findings and limits, study-wide: Total T cell responses may have been underestimated by the TCR breadth and depth analyses.

Generated by immunoSEQ multiplex PCR, the TCRdb table keeps only in-frame clones and is missing some. The table shows some 340,000 clones, with about 86% occurring only once. The treatment: some 19 received Ad26.COV2.S at low or high dose, single or two shots; several received placebo; per-sample allocation not given. Specimen acquisition occurred on day 63 following the initial vaccine or placebo injection. The sample here was peripheral blood, taken in a trial of Ad26.COV2.S vaccine versus placebo. This sequence originates from a person between 18 and 59 years old who received the Ad26.COV2.S COVID-19 vaccine or a placebo.

The CDR3 nucleotides read TGCAGTGCTAGACGGGAACACGAGCAGTACTTC. It specifies CSARREHEQYF. The rearrangement uses TRBV20-1 and TRBJ2-7; tentative D call: TRBD2 (5 bases). V lost 2 bases and J lost 5, with 7 bases in between. Germline V gene sequence: CDR1 DFQATT, CDR2 SNEGSKA (reference sequence). The CDR3 runs to 11 residues.